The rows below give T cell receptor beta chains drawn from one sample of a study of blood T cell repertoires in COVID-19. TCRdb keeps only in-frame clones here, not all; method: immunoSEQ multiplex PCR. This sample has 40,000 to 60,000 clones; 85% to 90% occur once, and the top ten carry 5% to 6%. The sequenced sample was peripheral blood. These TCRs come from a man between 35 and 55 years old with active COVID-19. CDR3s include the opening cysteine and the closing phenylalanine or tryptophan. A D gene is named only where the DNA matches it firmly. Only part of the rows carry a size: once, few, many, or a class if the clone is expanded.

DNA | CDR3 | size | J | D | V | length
TGTGCCAGCAGCAAAGAACGGGAGGGGAAGCGGCAGCCCCAGCATTTT | CASSKEREGKRQPQHF | . | TRBJ1-5 | . | TRBV21-1 | 16
TGCGCCAGCAGCCCTATAGCTAACTATGGCTACACCTTC | CASSPIANYGYTF | few | TRBJ1-2 | . | TRBV4-1 | 13
TGTGCCAGCAGTTACTCAGCGGGAGGGAGCGTCGGGGAGCTGTTTTTT | CASSYSAGGSVGELFF | . | TRBJ2-2 | TRBD2 | TRBV6-5 | 16
TGTGCCAGCAGTCCGGGTTCTAACTATGGCTACACCTTC | CASSPGSNYGYTF | . | TRBJ1-2 | . | TRBV6-6 | 13
TGTGCCAGCAGGAGAGACCGAGGCAGTCGGCAGCCCCAGCATTTT | CASRRDRGSRQPQHF | . | TRBJ1-5 | . | TRBV2 | 15
TGTGCCAGCAGGGGGCTAGGAGTCTGGGAGCAGTACTTC | CASRGLGVWEQYF | few | TRBJ2-7 | . | TRBV6-5 | 13
TGTGCCAGCAGTGCACGGGGGCCGATTGGGCAGGGGGCTGAAGCTTTCTTT | CASSARGPIGQGAEAFF | . | TRBJ1-1 | TRBD1 | TRBV28 | 17
TGTGCCAGCAGCCCCCGGGACAGGACGCAGTCAGATACGCAGTATTTT | CASSPRDRTQSDTQYF | . | TRBJ2-3 | TRBD1 | TRBV5-4 | 16
TGTGCCAGCAGTCGGGTACAGGGGTCGGCCGGGGAGCTGTTTTTT | CASSRVQGSAGELFF | once | TRBJ2-2 | TRBD1 | TRBV2 | 15
TGTGCCAGCAGAGAAACTTGGGGGAGGGAAGCTTTCTTT | CASRETWGREAFF | few | TRBJ1-1 | . | TRBV27 | 13
TGTGCCAGCTCACGTTTAGCGGGAGAGAAAGAGCAGTACTTC | CASSRLAGEKEQYF | . | TRBJ2-7 | TRBD2 | TRBV18 | 14
TGTGCCAGCAGTCCGAGACAGGGGGAACTCTATGGCTACACCTTC | CASSPRQGELYGYTF | . | TRBJ1-2 | TRBD1 | TRBV27 | 15
TGTGCCAGCAGTCCGCCGACAGGGGAAAAAAACACCATATATTTT | CASSPPTGEKNTIYF | . | TRBJ1-3 | TRBD1 | TRBV28 | 15
TGTGCCAGCAGTCGGACTAGCGGCACCGGGGAGCTGTTTTTT | CASSRTSGTGELFF | . | TRBJ2-2 | TRBD2 | TRBV6-2/TRBV6-3 | 14
TGTGCCAGCAGGACAGGGAGCTCCTACGAGCAGTACTTC | CASRTGSSYEQYF | . | TRBJ2-7 | TRBD1 | TRBV28 | 13
TGTGCCAGTAGTACCCCCGGGGGGGAACCTAACACTGAAGCTTTCTTT | CASSTPGGEPNTEAFF | . | TRBJ1-1 | . | TRBV19 | 16